This paragraph reports one T cell receptor beta chain. Antigen unknown. Each CDR3 protein gets one entry after TCRdb re-called the reads with MiXCR. This table holds approximately 910,000 distinct CDR3 sequences, under 40% found once. The data originate from a study of T cell repertoires in cytomegalovirus infection. Study background: Recently identified HLA-C-restricted CMV epitopes were among the peptides used. Matching HLA type and CMV infection were both indicated by public TCR beta signatures. Study-wide points: Summed frequency of public TCR beta families distinguished CMV carriers with the relevant HLA. HLA-C-restricted TCR beta clonotypes specific for CMV led the ex vivo response.

This CDR3 contains 14 residues. V was trimmed by 6 bases and J by 8 bases, leaving 16 bases between them. Germline values: CDR1 MNHNS, CDR2 SASEGT. The rearrangement uses TRBV6-1 and TRBJ1-4, with a weak D call TRBD1 (5 bases). The sequence was collected from a human donor in good health (CMV status not recorded). Some clones in this sample may be carry-over from other donors' samples. Specimen: cultured CD8+ T cells from PBMCs, collected from culture after CMV antigen stimulation. In DNA form, the CDR3 reads TGTGCCAGCAGCCCTAAGGGATGGGGCGAAAAACTGTTTTTT. It yields the protein CASSPKGWGEKLFF.